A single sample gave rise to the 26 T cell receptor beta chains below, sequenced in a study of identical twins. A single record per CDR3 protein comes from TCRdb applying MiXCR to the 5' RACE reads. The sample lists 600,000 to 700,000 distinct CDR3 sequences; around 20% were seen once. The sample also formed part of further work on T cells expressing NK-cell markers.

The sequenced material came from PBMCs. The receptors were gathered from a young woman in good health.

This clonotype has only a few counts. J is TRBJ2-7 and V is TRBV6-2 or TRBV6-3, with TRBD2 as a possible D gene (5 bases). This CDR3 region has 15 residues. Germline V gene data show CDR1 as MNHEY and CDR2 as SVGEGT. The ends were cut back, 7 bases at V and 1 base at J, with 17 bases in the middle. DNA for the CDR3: TGTGCCAGCAAGAGGGAAAGCGGCCCATCCTACGAGCAGTACTTC. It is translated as CASKRESGPSYEQYF.

CDR3: CASSRELAGANPGANVLTF. In nucleotides, the CDR3 is TGTGCCAGCAGCCGGGAGTTAGCGGGGGCGAACCCTGGGGCCAACGTCCTGACTTTC. The chain couples TRBV3-1 to TRBJ2-6; 9 bases are a match to TRBD2. The J segment lost 2 bases and the V segment lost 4 bases, leaving 12 bases of the junction unmatched. The germline V gene encodes CDR1 LGHDT and CDR2 YNNKEL (reference sequence). CDR3 length: 19 amino acids.

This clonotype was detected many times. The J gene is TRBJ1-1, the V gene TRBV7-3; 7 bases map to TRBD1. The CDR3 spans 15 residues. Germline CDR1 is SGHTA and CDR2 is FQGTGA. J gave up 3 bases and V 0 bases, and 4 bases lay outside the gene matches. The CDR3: CASSLTGTADTEAFF. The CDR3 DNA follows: TGTGCCAGCAGCTTAACGGGGACAGCCGACACTGAAGCTTTCTTT. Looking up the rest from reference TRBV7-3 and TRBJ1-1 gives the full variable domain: GAGVSQTPSNKVTEKGKYVELRCDPISGHTALYWYRQSLGQGPEFLIYFQGTGAADDSGLPNDRFFAVRPEGSVSTLKIQRTERGDSAVYLCASSLTGTADTEAFFGQGTRLTVV.

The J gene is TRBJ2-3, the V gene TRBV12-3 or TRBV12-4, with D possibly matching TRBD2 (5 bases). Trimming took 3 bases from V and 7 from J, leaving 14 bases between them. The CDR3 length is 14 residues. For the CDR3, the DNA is TGTGCCAGCAGTTTTATCCTAGCTACGTATACGCAGTATTTT. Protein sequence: CASSFILATYTQYF.

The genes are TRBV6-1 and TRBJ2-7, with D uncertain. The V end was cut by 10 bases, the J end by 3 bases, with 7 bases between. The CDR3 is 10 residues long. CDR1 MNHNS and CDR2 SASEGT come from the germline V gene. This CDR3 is CATSGYEQYF. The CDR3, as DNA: TGTGCCACGTCGGGCTACGAGCAGTACTTC.

CDR3 protein: CAISSGAESTDTQYF. The CDR3 coding sequence is TGTGCCATCAGTTCTGGGGCGGAGTCCACAGATACGCAGTATTTT. The chain combines TRBV10-3 with TRBJ2-3; the D gene is possibly TRBD1 (5 bases). The V gene's germline CDR1 is ENHRY and CDR2 SYGVKD. V was pared by 5 bases and J by 2 bases, with 14 bases between. This CDR3 spans 15 amino acids.

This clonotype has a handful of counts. CDR3 bases: TGCGCCAGCAGCTTGGAGCTACCATCCAGCTTCTACGAGCAGTACTTC. It codes for CASSLELPSSFYEQYF. The chain joins TRBV5-1 to TRBJ2-7, with no clear D. The CDR3 is made up of 16 amino acids. The V gene lost 0 bases and the J gene lost 3 bases, with 16 bases spanning the gap. CDR1 SGHRS and CDR2 YFSETQ come from the germline V gene.

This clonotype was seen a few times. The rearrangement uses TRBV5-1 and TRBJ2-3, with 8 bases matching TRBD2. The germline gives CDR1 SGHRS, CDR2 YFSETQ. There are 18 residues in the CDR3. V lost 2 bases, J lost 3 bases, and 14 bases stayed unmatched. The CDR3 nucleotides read TGCGCCAGCAGCTTCCTAGAGAGCGGGGGCCTAGCGACAGATACGCAGTATTTT. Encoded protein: CASSFLESGGLATDTQYF.

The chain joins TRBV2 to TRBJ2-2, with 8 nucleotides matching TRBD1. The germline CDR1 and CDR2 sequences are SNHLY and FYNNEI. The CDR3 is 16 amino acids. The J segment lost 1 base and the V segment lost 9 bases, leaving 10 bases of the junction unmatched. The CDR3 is CASHSTRGRNTGELFF. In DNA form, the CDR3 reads TGTGCCAGTCATTCTACCAGGGGGCGGAACACCGGGGAGCTGTTTTTT.

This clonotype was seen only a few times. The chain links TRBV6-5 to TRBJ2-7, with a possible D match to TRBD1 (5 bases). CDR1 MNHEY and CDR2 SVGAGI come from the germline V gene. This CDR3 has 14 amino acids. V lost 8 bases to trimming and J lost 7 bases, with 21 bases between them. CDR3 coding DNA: TGTGCCAGCGGTTGGGGCGGTAATTACGAGGAGCAGTACTTC. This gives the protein CASGWGGNYEEQYF.

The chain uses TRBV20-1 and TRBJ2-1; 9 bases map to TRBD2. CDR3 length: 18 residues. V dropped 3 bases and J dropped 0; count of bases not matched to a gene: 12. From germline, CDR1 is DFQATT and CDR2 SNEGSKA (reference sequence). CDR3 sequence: CSASGRLAETSSYNEQFF. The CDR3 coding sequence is TGCAGTGCTAGTGGGAGACTAGCGGAGACGAGCTCCTACAATGAGCAGTTCTTC.

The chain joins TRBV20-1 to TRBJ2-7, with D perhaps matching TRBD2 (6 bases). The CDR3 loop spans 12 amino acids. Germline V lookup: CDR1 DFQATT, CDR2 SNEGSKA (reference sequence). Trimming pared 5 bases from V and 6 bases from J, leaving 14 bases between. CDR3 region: CSASPTRSEQYF. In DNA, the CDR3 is TGCAGTGCTTCCCCGACTAGAAGCGAGCAGTACTTC.

The CDR3 loop is CSATDRTNTF. In DNA, the CDR3 is TGCAGTGCTACGGACAGGACCAACACCTTC. The chain is built from TRBV20-1 and TRBJ1-2, with 7 bases identical to TRBD1. Losses at the gene ends were 4 bases for V and 12 bases for J; bases not matched to a gene: 5. Looked up from germline, CDR1 is DFQATT and CDR2 is SNEGSKA (reference sequence). CDR3 size: 10 residues.

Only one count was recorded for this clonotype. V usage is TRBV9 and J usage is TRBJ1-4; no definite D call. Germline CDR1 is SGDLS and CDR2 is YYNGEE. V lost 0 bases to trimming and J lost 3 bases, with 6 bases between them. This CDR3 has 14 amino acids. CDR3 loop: CASSVESANEKLFF. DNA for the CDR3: TGTGCCAGCAGCGTAGAGTCTGCTAATGAAAAACTGTTTTTT.

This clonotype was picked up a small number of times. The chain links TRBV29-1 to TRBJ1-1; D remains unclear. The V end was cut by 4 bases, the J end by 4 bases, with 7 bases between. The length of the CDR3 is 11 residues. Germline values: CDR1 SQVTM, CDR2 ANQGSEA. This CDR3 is CSVVRATEAFF. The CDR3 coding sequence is TGCAGCGTTGTACGGGCCACTGAAGCTTTCTTT.

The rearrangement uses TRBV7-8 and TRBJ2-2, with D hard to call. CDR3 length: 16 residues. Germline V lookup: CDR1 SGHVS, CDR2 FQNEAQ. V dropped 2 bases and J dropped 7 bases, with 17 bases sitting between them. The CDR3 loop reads CASSLISGQADGELFF. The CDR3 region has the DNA TGTGCCAGCAGCTTAATATCTGGGCAGGCCGACGGGGAGCTGTTTTTT.

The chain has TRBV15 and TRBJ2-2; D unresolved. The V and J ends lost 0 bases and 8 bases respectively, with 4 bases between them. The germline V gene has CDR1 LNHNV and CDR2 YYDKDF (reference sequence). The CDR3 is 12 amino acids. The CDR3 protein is CATSREQGELFF. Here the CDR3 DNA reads TGTGCCACCAGCAGAGAACAGGGGGAGCTGTTTTTT.

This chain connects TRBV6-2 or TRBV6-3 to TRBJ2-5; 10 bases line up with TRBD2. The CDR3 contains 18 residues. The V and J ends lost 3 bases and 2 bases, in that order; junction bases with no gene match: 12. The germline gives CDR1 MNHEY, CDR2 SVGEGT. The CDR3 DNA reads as TGTGCCAGCAGTTATCCTAGCGGGAGTCTGAGTCGTCAAGAGACCCAGTACTTC. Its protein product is CASSYPSGSLSRQETQYF.

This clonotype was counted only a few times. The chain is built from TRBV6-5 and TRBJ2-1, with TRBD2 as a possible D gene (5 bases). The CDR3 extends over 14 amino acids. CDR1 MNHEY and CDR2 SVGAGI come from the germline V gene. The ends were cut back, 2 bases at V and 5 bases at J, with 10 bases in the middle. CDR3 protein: CASSYDSGDNEQFF. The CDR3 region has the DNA TGTGCCAGCAGTTACGATTCCGGGGACAATGAGCAGTTCTTC.

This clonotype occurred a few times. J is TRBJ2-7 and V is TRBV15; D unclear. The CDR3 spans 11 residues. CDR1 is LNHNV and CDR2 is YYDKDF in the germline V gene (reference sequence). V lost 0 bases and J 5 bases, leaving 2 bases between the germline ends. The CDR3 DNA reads TGTGCCACCAGCAGAGATCACGAGCAGTACTTC. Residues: CATSRDHEQYF.

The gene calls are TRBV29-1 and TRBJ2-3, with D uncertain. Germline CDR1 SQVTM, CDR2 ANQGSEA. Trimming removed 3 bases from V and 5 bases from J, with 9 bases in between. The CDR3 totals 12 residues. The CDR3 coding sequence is TGCAGCGTTGAGTGGGTTCAAGATACGCAGTATTTT. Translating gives CSVEWVQDTQYF.

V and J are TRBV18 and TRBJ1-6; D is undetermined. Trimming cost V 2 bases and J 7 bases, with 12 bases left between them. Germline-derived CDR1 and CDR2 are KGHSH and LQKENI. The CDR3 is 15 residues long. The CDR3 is CASSPIDTRNSPLHF. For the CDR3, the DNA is TGTGCCAGCTCACCAATAGACACTCGGAATTCACCCCTCCACTTT.

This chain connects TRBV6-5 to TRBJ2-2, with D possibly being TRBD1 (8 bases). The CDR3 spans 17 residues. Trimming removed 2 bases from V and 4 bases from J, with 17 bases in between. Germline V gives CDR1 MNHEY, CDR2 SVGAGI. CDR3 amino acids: CASSYQGQGGITGELFF. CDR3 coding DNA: TGTGCCAGCAGTTACCAAGGACAGGGAGGGATCACCGGGGAGCTGTTTTTT.

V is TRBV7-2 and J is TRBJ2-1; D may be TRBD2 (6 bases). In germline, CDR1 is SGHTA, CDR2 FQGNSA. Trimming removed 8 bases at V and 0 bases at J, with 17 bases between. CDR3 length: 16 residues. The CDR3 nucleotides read TGTGCCAGCGAAGACCTGGAGGGCCTCTCCTACAATGAGCAGTTCTTC. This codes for CASEDLEGLSYNEQFF.

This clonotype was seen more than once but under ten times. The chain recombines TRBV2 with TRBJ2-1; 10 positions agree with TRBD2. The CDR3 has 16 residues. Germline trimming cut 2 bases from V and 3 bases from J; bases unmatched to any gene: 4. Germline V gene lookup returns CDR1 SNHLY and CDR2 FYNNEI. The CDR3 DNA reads TGTGCCAGCAGTGAAAGTAGCGGGGGGTTCTACAATGAGCAGTTCTTC. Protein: CASSESSGGFYNEQFF.

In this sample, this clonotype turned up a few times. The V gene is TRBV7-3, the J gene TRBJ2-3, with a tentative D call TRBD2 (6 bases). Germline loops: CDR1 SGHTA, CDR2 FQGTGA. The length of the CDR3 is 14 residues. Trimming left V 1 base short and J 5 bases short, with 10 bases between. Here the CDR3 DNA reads TGTGCCAGCAGCTTAAGCGCGGGGTTAGATACGCAGTATTTT. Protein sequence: CASSLSAGLDTQYF. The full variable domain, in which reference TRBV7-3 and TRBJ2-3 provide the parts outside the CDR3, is GAGVSQTPSNKVTEKGKYVELRCDPISGHTALYWYRQSLGQGPEFLIYFQGTGAADDSGLPNDRFFAVRPEGSVSTLKIQRTERGDSAVYLCASSLSAGLDTQYFGPGTRLTVL.